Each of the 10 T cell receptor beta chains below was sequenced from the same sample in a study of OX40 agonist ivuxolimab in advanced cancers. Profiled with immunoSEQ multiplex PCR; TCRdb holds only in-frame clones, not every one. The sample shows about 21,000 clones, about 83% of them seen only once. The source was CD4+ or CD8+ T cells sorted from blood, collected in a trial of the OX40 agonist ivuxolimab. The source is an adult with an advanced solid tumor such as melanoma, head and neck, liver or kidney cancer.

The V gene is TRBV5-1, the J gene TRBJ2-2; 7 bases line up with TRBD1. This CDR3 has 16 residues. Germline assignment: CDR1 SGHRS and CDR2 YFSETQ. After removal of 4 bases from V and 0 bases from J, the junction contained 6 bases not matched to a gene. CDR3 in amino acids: CASSGSGTANTGELFF. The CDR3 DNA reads TGCGCCAGCAGCGGCTCCGGGACAGCGAACACCGGGGAGCTGTTTTTT.

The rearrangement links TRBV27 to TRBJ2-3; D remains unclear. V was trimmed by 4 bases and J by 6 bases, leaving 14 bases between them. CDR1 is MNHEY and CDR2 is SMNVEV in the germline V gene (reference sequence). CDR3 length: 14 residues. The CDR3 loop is CASSSLGMVDTQYF. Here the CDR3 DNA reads TGTGCCAGCAGTTCTCTCGGCATGGTGGATACGCAGTATTTT.

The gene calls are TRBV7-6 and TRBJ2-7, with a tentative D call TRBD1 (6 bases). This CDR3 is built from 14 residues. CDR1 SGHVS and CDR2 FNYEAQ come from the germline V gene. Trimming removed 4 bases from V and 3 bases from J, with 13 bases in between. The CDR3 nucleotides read TGTGCCAGCAGCTCCCGGGACAACGACTACGAGCAGTACTTC. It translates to CASSSRDNDYEQYF.

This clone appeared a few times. CDR3 bases: TGTGCCAGCAGTGACTCAGCGGGAGGGCTAAATGAGCAGTTCTTC. Encoded protein: CASSDSAGGLNEQFF. The chain carries TRBV6-4 and TRBJ2-1, with 10 bases matching TRBD2. The CDR3 consists of 15 residues. Looked up from germline, CDR1 is MRHNA and CDR2 is SNTAGT. Germline trimming cut 0 bases from V and 7 bases from J; bases unmatched to any gene: 3.

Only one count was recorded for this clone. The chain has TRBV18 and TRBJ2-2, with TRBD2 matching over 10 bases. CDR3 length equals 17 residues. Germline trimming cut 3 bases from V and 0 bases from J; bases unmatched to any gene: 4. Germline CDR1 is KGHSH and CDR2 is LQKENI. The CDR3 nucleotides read TGTGCCAGCTCACCTGAGAGCGGGGGGGCGAACACCGGGGAGCTGTTTTTT. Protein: CASSPESGGANTGELFF.

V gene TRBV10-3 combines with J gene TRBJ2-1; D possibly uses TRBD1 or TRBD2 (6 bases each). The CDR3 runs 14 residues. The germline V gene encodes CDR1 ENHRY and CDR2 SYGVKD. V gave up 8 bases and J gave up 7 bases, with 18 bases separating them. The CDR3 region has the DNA TGTGCCATCCCTATTGGGGGGCCAGGTAATGAGCAGTTCTTC. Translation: CAIPIGGPGNEQFF.

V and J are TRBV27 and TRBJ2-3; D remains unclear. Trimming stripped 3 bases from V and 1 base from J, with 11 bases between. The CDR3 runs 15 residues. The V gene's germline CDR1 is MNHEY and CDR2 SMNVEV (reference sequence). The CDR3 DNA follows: TGTGCCAGCAGTTTTTCCGCAGGAGGCACAGATACGCAGTATTTT. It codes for CASSFSAGGTDTQYF.

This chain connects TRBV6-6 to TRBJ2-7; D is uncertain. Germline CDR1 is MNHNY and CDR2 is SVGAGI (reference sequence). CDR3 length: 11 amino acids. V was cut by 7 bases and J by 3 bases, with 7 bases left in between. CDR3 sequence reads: CASTKGYEQYF. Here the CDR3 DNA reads TGTGCCAGCACCAAGGGCTACGAGCAGTACTTC.

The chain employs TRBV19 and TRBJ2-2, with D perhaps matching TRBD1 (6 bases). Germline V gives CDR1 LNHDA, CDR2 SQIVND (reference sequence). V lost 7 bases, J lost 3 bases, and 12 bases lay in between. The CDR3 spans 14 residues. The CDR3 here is CASKVQGDTGELFF. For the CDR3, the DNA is TGTGCCAGTAAAGTACAGGGCGACACCGGGGAGCTGTTTTTT.

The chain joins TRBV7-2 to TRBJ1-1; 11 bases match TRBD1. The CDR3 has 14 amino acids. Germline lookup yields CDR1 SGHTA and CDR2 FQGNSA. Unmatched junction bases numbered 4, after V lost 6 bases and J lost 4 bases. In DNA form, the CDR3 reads TGTGCCAGCAGGTGGGACAGGGGGTTCACTGAAGCTTTCTTT. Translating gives CASRWDRGFTEAFF.